This passage covers 11 T cell receptor beta chains from one sample sequenced in a study of radiotherapy plus CTLA-4 blockade in lung cancer. Libraries were prepared by immunoSEQ multiplex PCR; TCRdb keeps only in-frame clonotypes and omits some of them. The sample records approximately 89,000 clones, over 70% being singletons. The sequencing used peripheral blood, collected from a patient treated with radiotherapy plus ipilimumab. These receptors were obtained from a human donor with non-small cell lung cancer who had a partial response to radiotherapy plus ipilimumab. Some clones in this sample may be carry-over from other donors' samples.

The chain links TRBV11-3 to TRBJ2-7; possible D gene TRBD1, 5 bases. Deletions cut 4 bases from V and 6 bases from J, with 16 bases between. This CDR3 is 14 amino acids long. Germline assignment: CDR1 SGHNT and CDR2 YENEEA. The CDR3 nucleotides are TGTGCCAGCAGCTCGTTCCAGGGAAGGGCCGAGCAGTACTTC. This translates into CASSSFQGRAEQYF.

V is TRBV5-1 and J is TRBJ2-3, with D hard to call. The CDR3 extends over 14 amino acids. The germline V gene has CDR1 SGHRS and CDR2 YFSETQ. V lost 6 bases and J lost 4, with 15 bases in between. The chain's CDR3 is CASKTNLGADTQYF. DNA of the CDR3: TGCGCCAGCAAGACAAATCTGGGCGCAGATACGCAGTATTTT.

The chain carries TRBV2 and TRBJ2-1; 14 nucleotides align to TRBD2. The CDR3 has 13 amino acids. Germline values: CDR1 SNHLY, CDR2 FYNNEI. Germline trimming cut 11 bases from V and 7 bases from J; bases unmatched to any gene: 4. The CDR3 coding sequence is TGTGCCGACAGGACTAGCGGGGGGAATGAGCAGTTCTTC. Its translation: CADRTSGGNEQFF.

The V call is TRBV18, the J call TRBJ2-1; the D gene is possibly TRBD1 (5 bases). The CDR3 sequence is 16 residues long. Germline V lookup: CDR1 KGHSH, CDR2 LQKENI. V was trimmed by 0 bases and J by 4 bases, leaving 13 bases between them. DNA for the CDR3: TGTGCCAGCTCACCACCTAAAGGACAAATTTACAATGAGCAGTTCTTC. Amino acids: CASSPPKGQIYNEQFF.

This chain uses TRBV7-2 with TRBJ2-5; 8 nucleotides align to TRBD2. Per the germline V gene, CDR1 is SGHTA and CDR2 is FQGNSA. V shed 5 bases, J shed 4 bases, and the junction held 6 bases outside the gene matches. This CDR3 region has 14 residues. The CDR3, as DNA: TGTGCCAGCAGCAAAGCGGGAGTAGGAGAGACCCAGTACTTC. Its protein is CASSKAGVGETQYF. Together with reference TRBV7-2 and TRBJ2-5, the CDR3 gives the full variable domain: GAGVSQSPSNKVTEKGKDVELRCDPISGHTALYWYRQSLGQGLEFLIYFQGNSAPDKSGLPSDRFSAERTGGSVSTLTIQRTQQEDSAVYLCASSKAGVGETQYFGPGTRLLVL.

For this clone: Germline and junction disagree at one end, which may indicate a read error. J is TRBJ2-3 and V is TRBV5-1; tentatively, D is TRBD2 (5 bases). CDR1 and CDR2 from the germline V gene are SGHRS and YFSETQ. The CDR3 loop spans 16 amino acids. This CDR3 is CASGLFRGAGTDTQYF. For the CDR3, the DNA is TGCGCCAGCGGCTTGTTCCGGGGAGCCGGTACAGATACGCAGTATTTT.

The genes are TRBV10-2 and TRBJ2-7, with 9 bases identical to TRBD2. This CDR3 has 16 amino acids. Germline trimming cut 3 bases from V and 4 bases from J; bases unmatched to any gene: 10. CDR1 is WSHSY and CDR2 is SAAADI in the germline V gene. The CDR3 region has the DNA TGCGCCAGCAGTGAAGGGTTAGCGGGAGTCCCTTACGAGCAGTACTTC. Its translation is CASSEGLAGVPYEQYF.

V is TRBV7-3 and J is TRBJ1-1; 7 bases are shared with TRBD1. V lost 5 bases, J lost 6 bases, and 9 bases stayed unmatched. Germline lookup yields CDR1 SGHTA and CDR2 FQGTGA. The CDR3 extends over 14 amino acids. In DNA, the CDR3 is TGTGCCAGCAGCCTAAACAGGGGCGACGCTGAAGCTTTCTTT. It yields the protein CASSLNRGDAEAFF.

This chain links TRBV5-4 with TRBJ2-7, with a weak D call TRBD1 (6 bases). The V and J ends lost 4 bases and 3 bases respectively, with 11 bases between them. This CDR3 is 13 amino acids long. Looked up from germline, CDR1 is SGHNT and CDR2 is YYREEE (reference sequence). CDR3: CASSPGHSYEQYF. CDR3 in DNA: TGTGCCAGCAGCCCGGGACACAGCTACGAGCAGTACTTC. The whole variable domain, filled in from reference TRBV5-4 and TRBJ2-7, reads ETGVTQSPTHLIKTRGQQVTLRCSSQSGHNTVSWYQQALGQGPQFIFQYYREEENGRGNFPPRFSGLQFPNYSSELNVNALELDDSALYLCASSPGHSYEQYFGPGTRLTVT.

The rearrangement joins TRBV5-1 to TRBJ1-6; D unresolved. The V gene lost 7 bases and the J gene lost 6 bases, with 14 bases spanning the gap. From germline, CDR1 is SGHRS and CDR2 YFSETQ. The length of the CDR3 is 14 residues. The CDR3, as DNA: TGCGCCAGCGCTTCGGGCGCGGGTAATTCACCCCTCCACTTT. Protein sequence: CASASGAGNSPLHF.

The V call is TRBV19, the J call TRBJ1-4; a weak D match, TRBD1 (5 bases). The CDR3 sequence is 13 residues long. The V end was cut by 9 bases, the J end by 2 bases, with 10 bases between. Per germline, CDR1 LNHDA and CDR2 SQIVND (reference sequence). CDR3 DNA sequence: TGTGCCAGCAGACAGACGACTAATGAAAAACTGTTTTTT. This translates into CASRQTTNEKLFF.